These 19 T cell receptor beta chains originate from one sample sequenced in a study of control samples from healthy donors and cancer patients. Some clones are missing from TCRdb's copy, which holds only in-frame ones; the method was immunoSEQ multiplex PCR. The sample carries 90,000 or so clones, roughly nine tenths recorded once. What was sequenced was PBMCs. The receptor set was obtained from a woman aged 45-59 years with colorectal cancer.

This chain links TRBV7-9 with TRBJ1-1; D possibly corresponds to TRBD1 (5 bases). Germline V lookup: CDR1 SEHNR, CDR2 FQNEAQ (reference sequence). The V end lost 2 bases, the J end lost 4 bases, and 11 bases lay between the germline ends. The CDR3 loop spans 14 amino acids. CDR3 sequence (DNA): TGTGCCAGCAGCTTACAGGGAGGAGGCACTGAAGCTTTCTTT. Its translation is CASSLQGGGTEAFF.

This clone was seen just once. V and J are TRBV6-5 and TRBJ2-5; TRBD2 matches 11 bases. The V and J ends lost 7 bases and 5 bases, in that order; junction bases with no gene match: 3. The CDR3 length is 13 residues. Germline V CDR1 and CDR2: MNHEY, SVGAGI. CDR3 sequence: CASKASGRETQYF. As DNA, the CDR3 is TGTGCCAGCAAGGCTAGCGGGAGGGAGACCCAGTACTTC.

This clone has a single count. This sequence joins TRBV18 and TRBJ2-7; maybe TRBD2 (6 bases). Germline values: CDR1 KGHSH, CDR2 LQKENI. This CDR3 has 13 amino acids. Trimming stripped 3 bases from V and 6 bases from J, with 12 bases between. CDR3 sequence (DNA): TGTGCCAGCTCACCGACAGTGGGGGGCGAGCAGTACGTC. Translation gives CASSPTVGGEQYV.

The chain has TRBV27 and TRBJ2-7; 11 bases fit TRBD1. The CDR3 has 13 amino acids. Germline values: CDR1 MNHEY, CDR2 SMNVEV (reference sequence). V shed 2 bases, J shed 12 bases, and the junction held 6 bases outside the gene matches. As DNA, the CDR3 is TGTGCCAGCAGTTTAAGGCCGGGGACAGGGGGGTACGTC. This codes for CASSLRPGTGGYV.

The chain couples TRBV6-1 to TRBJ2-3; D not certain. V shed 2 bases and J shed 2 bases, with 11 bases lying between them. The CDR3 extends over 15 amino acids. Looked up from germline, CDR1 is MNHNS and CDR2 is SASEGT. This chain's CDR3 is CASSEPGLVTDTQYF. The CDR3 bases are TGTGCCAGCAGTGAACCTGGCCTGGTCACAGATACGCAGTATTTT.

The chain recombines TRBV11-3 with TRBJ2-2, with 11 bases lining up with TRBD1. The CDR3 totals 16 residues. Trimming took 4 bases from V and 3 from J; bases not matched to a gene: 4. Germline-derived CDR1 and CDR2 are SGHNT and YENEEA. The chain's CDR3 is CASSSPGQGDTGELFF. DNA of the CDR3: TGTGCCAGCAGCTCCCCGGGACAGGGGGACACCGGGGAGCTGTTTTTT. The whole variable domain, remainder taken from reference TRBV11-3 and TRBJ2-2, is EAGVVQSPRYKIIEKKQPVAFWCNPISGHNTLYWYLQNLGQGPELLIRYENEEAVDDSQLPKDRFSAERLKGVDSTLKIQPAELGDSAVYLCASSSPGQGDTGELFFGEGSRLTVL.

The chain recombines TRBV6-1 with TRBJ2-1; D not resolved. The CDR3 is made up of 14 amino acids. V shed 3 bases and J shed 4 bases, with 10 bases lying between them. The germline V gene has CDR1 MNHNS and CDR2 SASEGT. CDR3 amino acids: CASSESILYNEQFF. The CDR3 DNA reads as TGTGCCAGCAGTGAGAGTATATTATACAATGAGCAGTTCTTC.

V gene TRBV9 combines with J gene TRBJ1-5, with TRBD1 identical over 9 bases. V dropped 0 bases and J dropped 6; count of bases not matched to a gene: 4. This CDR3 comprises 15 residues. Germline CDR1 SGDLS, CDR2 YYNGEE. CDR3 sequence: CASSVGTGEGQPQHF. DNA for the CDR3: TGTGCCAGCAGCGTAGGGACAGGGGAAGGTCAGCCCCAGCATTTT.

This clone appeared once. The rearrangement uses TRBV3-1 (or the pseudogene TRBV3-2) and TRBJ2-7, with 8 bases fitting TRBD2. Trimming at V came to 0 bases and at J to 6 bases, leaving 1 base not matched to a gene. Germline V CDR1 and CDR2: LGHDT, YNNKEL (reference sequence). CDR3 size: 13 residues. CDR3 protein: CASSQDTSGEQYV. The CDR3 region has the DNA TGTGCCAGCAGCCAAGATACTAGCGGCGAGCAGTACGTC.

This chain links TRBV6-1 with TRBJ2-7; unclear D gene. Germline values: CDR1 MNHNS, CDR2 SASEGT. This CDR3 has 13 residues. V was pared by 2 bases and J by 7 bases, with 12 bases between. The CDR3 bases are TGTGCCAGCAGTGAAATGCCGGAAAGGGAGCAGTACGTC. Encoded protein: CASSEMPEREQYV.

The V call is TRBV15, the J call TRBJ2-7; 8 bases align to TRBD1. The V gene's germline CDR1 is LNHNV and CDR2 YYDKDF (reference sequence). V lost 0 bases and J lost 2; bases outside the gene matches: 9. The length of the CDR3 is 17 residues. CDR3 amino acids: CATSRDLDRGNTYEQYV. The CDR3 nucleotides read TGTGCCACCAGCAGAGATCTAGACAGGGGTAATACCTACGAGCAGTACGTC.

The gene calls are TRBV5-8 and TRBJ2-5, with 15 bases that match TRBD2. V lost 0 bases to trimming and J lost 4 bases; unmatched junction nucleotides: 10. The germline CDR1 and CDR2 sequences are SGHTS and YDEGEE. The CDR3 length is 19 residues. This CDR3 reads CASSLGTSGGGAGGETQYF. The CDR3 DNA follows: TGTGCCAGCAGCTTGGGGACTAGCGGGGGGGGCGCTGGAGGAGAGACCCAGTACTTC.

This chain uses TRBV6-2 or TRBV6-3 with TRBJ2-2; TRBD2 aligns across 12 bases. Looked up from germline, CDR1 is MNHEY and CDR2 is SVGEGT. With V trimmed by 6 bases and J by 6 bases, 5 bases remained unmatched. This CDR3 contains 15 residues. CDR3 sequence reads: CASSQLAGGSGELFF. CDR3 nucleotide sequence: TGTGCCAGCAGCCAACTAGCGGGGGGTTCCGGGGAGCTGTTTTTT.

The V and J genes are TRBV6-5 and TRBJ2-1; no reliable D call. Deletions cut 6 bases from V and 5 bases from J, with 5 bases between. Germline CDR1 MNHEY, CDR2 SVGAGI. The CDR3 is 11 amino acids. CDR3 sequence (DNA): TGTGCCAGCAGGTACCACAATGAGCAGTTCTTC. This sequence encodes CASRYHNEQFF.

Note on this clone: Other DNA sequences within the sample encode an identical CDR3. CDR3 DNA: TGTGCCACCAGTGATTCGGGGCAGGGGCGTGAAGATACGCAGTATTTT. This codes for CATSDSGQGREDTQYF. This chain links TRBV24-1 with TRBJ2-3; D perhaps matches TRBD1 (6 bases). V lost 2 bases and J 5 bases, leaving 16 bases between the germline ends. Germline V gives CDR1 KGHDR, CDR2 SFDVKD. This CDR3 spans 16 amino acids.

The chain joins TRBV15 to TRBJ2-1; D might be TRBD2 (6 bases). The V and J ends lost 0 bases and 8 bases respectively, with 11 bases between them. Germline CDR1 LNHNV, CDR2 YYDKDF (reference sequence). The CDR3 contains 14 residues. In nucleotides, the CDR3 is TGTGCCACCAGCAGAGATAGAGCGGGTCATGAGCAGTTCTTC. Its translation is CATSRDRAGHEQFF. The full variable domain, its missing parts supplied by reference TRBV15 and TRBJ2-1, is DAMVIQNPRYQVTQFGKPVTLSCSQTLNHNVMYWYQQKSSQAPKLLFHYYDKDFNNEADTPDNFQSRRPNTSFCFLDIRSPGLGDTAMYLCATSRDRAGHEQFFGPGTRLTVL.

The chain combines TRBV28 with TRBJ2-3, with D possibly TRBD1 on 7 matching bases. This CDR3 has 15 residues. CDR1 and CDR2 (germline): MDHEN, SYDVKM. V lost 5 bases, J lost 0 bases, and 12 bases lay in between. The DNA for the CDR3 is TGTGCCAGCAGTGTACAGGGGACTAGCACAGATACGCAGTATTTT. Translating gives CASSVQGTSTDTQYF. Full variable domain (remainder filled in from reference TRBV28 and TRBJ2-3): DVKVTQSSRYLVKRTGEKVFLECVQDMDHENMFWYRQDPGLGLRLIYFSYDVKMKEKGDIPEGYSVSREKKERFSLILESASTNQTSMYLCASSVQGTSTDTQYFGPGTRLTVL.

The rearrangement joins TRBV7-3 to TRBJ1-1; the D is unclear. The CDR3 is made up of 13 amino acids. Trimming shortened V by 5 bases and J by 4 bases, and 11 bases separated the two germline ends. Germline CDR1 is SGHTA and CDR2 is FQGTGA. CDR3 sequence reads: CASSPGGPTEAFF. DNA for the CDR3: TGTGCCAGCAGCCCGGGCGGGCCCACTGAAGCTTTCTTT.

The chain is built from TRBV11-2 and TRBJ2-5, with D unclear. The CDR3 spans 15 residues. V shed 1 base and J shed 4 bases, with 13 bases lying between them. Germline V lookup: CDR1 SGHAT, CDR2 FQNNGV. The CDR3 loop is CASSLGVGEVETQYF. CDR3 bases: TGTGCCAGCAGCTTAGGTGTAGGAGAGGTAGAGACCCAGTACTTC.